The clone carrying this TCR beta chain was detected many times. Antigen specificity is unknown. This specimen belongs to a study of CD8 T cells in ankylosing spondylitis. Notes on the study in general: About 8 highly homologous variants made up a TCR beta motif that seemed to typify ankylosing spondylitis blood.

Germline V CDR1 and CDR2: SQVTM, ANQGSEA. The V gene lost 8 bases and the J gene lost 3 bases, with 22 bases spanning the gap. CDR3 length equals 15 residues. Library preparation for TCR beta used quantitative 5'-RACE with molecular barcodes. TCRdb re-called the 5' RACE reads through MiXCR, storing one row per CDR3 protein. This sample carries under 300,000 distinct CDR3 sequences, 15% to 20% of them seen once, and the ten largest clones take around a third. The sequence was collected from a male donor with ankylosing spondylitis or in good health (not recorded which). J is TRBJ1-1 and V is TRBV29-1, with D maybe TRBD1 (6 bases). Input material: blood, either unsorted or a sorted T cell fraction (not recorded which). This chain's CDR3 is CSIKTGSVGDTEAFF. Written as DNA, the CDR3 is TGCAGCATCAAGACAGGATCTGTTGGGGACACTGAAGCTTTCTTT.